This T cell receptor beta chain was documented in a study of control samples from healthy donors and cancer patients. Method: immunoSEQ multiplex PCR; TCRdb's copy keeps in-frame clones and lacks some. The sample carries about 77,000 clones, almost 95% recorded once. The CDR3 is 16 residues long. The germline gives CDR1 SGDLS, CDR2 YYNGEE. Trimming pared 2 bases from V and 5 bases from J, leaving 19 bases between. This clone was found once. The TCR originated in a woman aged 60-75 years in good health. J is TRBJ2-5 and V is TRBV9; D is possibly TRBD2 (7 bases). The specimen was blood. CDR3 amino acids: CASSVGRGAMGETQYF. The CDR3 DNA is TGTGCCAGCAGCGTGGGTCGGGGGGCGATGGGTGAGACCCAGTACTTC.